What follows are 11 T cell receptor beta chains derived from one specimen sequenced in a study of T cells in Graves' hyperthyroidism and ophthalmopathy. It was RNA transcripts that yielded the amplified TCR beta CDR3 regions. The HTBI primer set was used in a first-round RT-PCR of the TCR CDR3. In TCRdb, the multiplex PCR reads were re-called with MiXCR into one record per CDR3 protein. The table lists around 720,000 distinct CDR3 sequences, around 40% of them singletons. The sample comprised blood. The source is a woman aged 35 to 49 with Graves' hyperthyroidism.

J is TRBJ1-1 and V is TRBV12-3 or TRBV12-4, with a tentative D call TRBD1 (6 bases). This CDR3 comprises 12 residues. Trimming took 4 bases from V and 6 from J, leaving 9 bases between them. The CDR3: CASSWGAAEAFF. Written as DNA, the CDR3 is TGTGCCAGCAGTTGGGGGGCGGCTGAAGCTTTCTTT.

Regarding this clonotype: A much larger clone lies one base from this, so it may be a read error. V and J are TRBV11-2 and TRBJ1-6, with D unclear. Trimming removed 1 base from V and 8 bases from J, with 9 bases in between. Germline V CDR1 and CDR2: SGHAT, FQNNGV. This CDR3 spans 14 amino acids. CDR3 nucleotide sequence: TGTGCCAGCAGCTTAGTAGAGGGAGATTCACCCCTCCACTTT. The encoded protein is CASSLVEGDSPLHF.

In this sample, this clonotype turned up a few times. The genes are TRBV6-2 or TRBV6-3 and TRBJ1-1, with D perhaps matching TRBD1 (5 bases). Looked up from germline, CDR1 is MNHEY and CDR2 is SVGEGT. The V end lost 5 bases, the J end lost 3 bases, and 10 bases lay between the germline ends. The CDR3 has 13 residues. CDR3 sequence: CASSKDTDTEAFF. As DNA, the CDR3 is TGTGCCAGCAGTAAGGACACCGACACTGAAGCTTTCTTT.

This clonotype has a count of ten or more. The chain couples TRBV2 to TRBJ1-4, with TRBD1 identical over 9 bases. Germline V gene lookup returns CDR1 SNHLY and CDR2 FYNNEI. V lost 7 bases, J lost 4 bases, and 7 bases stayed unmatched. The CDR3 covers 15 residues. The CDR3 sequence is CASNQPGQGNEKLFF. Here the CDR3 DNA reads TGTGCCAGCAATCAACCGGGACAGGGTAATGAAAAACTGTTTTTT.

DNA of the CDR3: TGTGCCAGCAGCCCGCGAGAGGGAATGGGCACTGAAGCTTTCTTT. It specifies CASSPREGMGTEAFF. The chain employs TRBV2 and TRBJ1-1; D unclear. The germline CDR1 and CDR2 sequences are SNHLY and FYNNEI. The V end was cut by 6 bases, the J end by 4 bases, with 18 bases between. The CDR3 spans 15 residues. Drawing the rest from reference TRBV2 and TRBJ1-1, the complete variable domain is EPEVTQTPSHQVTQMGQEVILRCVPISNHLYFYWYRQILGQKVEFLVSFYNNEISEKSEIFDDQFSVERPDGSNFTLKIRSTKLEDSAMYFCASSPREGMGTEAFFGQGTRLTVV.

The J gene is TRBJ2-7, the V gene TRBV20-1; 7 positions agree with TRBD1. The CDR3 covers 13 residues. Germline lookup yields CDR1 DFQATT and CDR2 SNEGSKA (reference sequence). The V and J ends lost 4 bases and 2 bases, in that order; junction bases with no gene match: 5. Here the CDR3 DNA reads TGCAGTGCTATGGGGGACAGCCCCTACGAGCAGTACTTC. Protein: CSAMGDSPYEQYF.

This clonotype has a count of ten or more. The J gene is TRBJ1-3, the V gene TRBV4-3; D unresolved. Germline V lookup: CDR1 LGHNA, CDR2 YSLEER. The CDR3 loop spans 16 amino acids. Trimming took off 0 bases at V and 5 bases at J, with 14 bases between the two ends. The CDR3 nucleotides read TGCGCCAGCAGCCAAGAGTCCAGAGACCCACGAAACACCATATATTTT. Its protein is CASSQESRDPRNTIYF.

The CDR3 is CASRRGRLVMHYGYTF. For the CDR3, the DNA is TGTGCCAGTAGACGGGGACGGCTGGTCATGCACTATGGCTACACCTTC. This chain links TRBV19 with TRBJ1-2; D possibly corresponds to TRBD1 (5 bases). V lost 6 bases and J lost 3, with 20 bases in between. The CDR3 covers 16 residues. The germline CDR1 and CDR2 sequences are LNHDA and SQIVND (reference sequence).

The table lists this clonotype with many counts. V usage is TRBV6-2 or TRBV6-3 and J usage is TRBJ2-5, with D unclear. Germline loops: CDR1 MNHEY, CDR2 SVGEGT. Trimming took 4 bases from V and 5 from J, leaving 17 bases between them. The CDR3 runs to 15 residues. The CDR3, as DNA: TGTGCCAGCAGTTCCGACCGAATAAGGGTGGAGACCCAGTACTTC. This codes for CASSSDRIRVETQYF.

This clonotype appeared many times. The chain recombines TRBV29-1 with TRBJ2-5; unclear D gene. This CDR3 is 12 amino acids long. Germline CDR1 is SQVTM and CDR2 is ANQGSEA. V lost 3 bases and J lost 4, with 9 bases in between. CDR3 nucleotides: TGCAGCGTTGAGGAAGGGTTAGAGACCCAGTACTTC. Translating gives CSVEEGLETQYF.

The chain couples TRBV7-9 to TRBJ2-2; D possibly corresponds to TRBD2 (5 bases). Per germline, CDR1 SEHNR and CDR2 FQNEAQ (reference sequence). With 5 bases removed from V and 5 bases from J, the gap between germline ends came to 15 bases. CDR3 length: 15 amino acids. The chain's CDR3 is CASSQASGVTGELFF. CDR3 DNA: TGTGCCAGCAGCCAGGCGTCCGGGGTGACCGGGGAGCTGTTTTTT.